This entry lists 15 T cell receptor beta chains sequenced from one sample in a study of T cell changes during pregnancy in multiple sclerosis. Clones were read by immunoSEQ multiplex PCR, and TCRdb kept only the in-frame ones, dropping some. Of about 60,000 clones listed, 92% are singletons. The specimen comprised peripheral blood, sampled in the first trimester of pregnancy. The origin of the receptors is a female donor with multiple sclerosis, enrolled in a pregnancy study.

This clone has more than one count but fewer than ten. The V gene is TRBV9, the J gene TRBJ1-1; 11 bases fit TRBD1. The trim removed 5 bases at V and 2 bases at J, leaving 8 bases unmatched. The CDR3 length is 16 residues. Germline V gene sequence: CDR1 SGDLS, CDR2 YYNGEE. The CDR3 bases are TGTGCCAGCAGTCAGGGACAGGGGGTGGGTAACACTGAAGCTTTCTTT. This translates into CASSQGQGVGNTEAFF.

The chain is built from TRBV23-1 and TRBJ1-4; D perhaps matches TRBD1 (6 bases). TRBV23-1 is an open reading frame, and its role is uncertain. The V end lost 3 bases, the J end lost 6 bases, and 17 bases lay between the germline ends. The CDR3 is 16 amino acids. CDR3 sequence reads: CASSHLHRDGDEKLFF. In DNA form, the CDR3 reads TGCGCCAGCAGTCACCTCCACAGGGACGGGGATGAAAAACTGTTTTTT.

The chain uses TRBV2 and TRBJ1-1, with D tentatively TRBD1 (6 bases). V gave up 10 bases and J gave up 6 bases, with 15 bases separating them. This CDR3 region has 12 residues. Germline V lookup: CDR1 SNHLY, CDR2 FYNNEI. CDR3 in amino acids: CATKGVRAEAFF. CDR3 DNA sequence: TGTGCCACCAAGGGGGTTAGGGCTGAAGCTTTCTTT.

The chain is built from TRBV28 and TRBJ2-5; 7 bases fit TRBD1. The DNA matches TRBJ2-7 better at its end, which makes the J call doubtful. The CDR3 is 12 amino acids. Germline V gene sequence: CDR1 MDHEN, CDR2 SYDVKM. The CDR3 reads CASTGQVYEQYF. For the CDR3, the DNA is TGTGCCAGTACCGGACAGGTCTACGAGCAGTACTTC.

This clone was detected once. The V call is TRBV4-2, the J call TRBJ2-5; 8 nucleotides line up with TRBD2. With V trimmed by 4 bases and J by 5 bases, 9 bases remained unmatched. CDR1 and CDR2 (germline): LGHNA, YNFKEQ. The CDR3 totals 15 residues. For the CDR3, the DNA is TGTGCCAGCAGCCCCGGGAGGGCCCCGTTTGAGACCCAGTACTTC. Protein: CASSPGRAPFETQYF.

The J gene is TRBJ2-5, the V gene TRBV7-2, with 11 bases that match TRBD2. From germline, CDR1 is SGHTA and CDR2 FQGNSA. The CDR3 consists of 14 residues. V trimming: 3 bases; J trimming: 5 bases; junction bases outside the gene matches: 2. CDR3 residues: CASSFSGRVETQYF. Here the CDR3 DNA reads TGTGCCAGCAGCTTTAGCGGGAGGGTTGAGACCCAGTACTTC.

The J gene is TRBJ2-7, the V gene TRBV6-6; 8 bases agree with TRBD2. Unmatched junction bases numbered 8, after V lost 8 bases and J lost 2 bases. This CDR3 region has 14 residues. Germline V CDR1 and CDR2: MNHNY, SVGAGI (reference sequence). CDR3: CASGRGGTTYEQYF. The CDR3, as DNA: TGTGCCAGCGGTCGGGGGGGGACTACCTACGAGCAGTACTTC.

The chain is built from TRBV11-3 and TRBJ2-2; D possibly corresponds to TRBD1 (6 bases). The germline CDR1 and CDR2 sequences are SGHNT and YENEEA. The CDR3 is 16 residues long. Trimming removed 6 bases from V and 4 bases from J, with 18 bases in between. CDR3 amino acids: CASSSTRQARTGELFF. CDR3 coding DNA: TGTGCCAGCAGTTCGACGAGACAGGCGCGCACCGGGGAGCTGTTTTTT.

In regard to this clone: At one end the junction does not follow the germline gene, possibly because of a read error. Here the CDR3 reads CASSSKKAGGPQF. CDR3 DNA sequence: TGTGCCAGCAGCTCAAAGAAAGCGGGAGGGCCTCAGTTC. The gene calls are TRBV13 and TRBJ2-7; 10 bases match TRBD2. Germline V CDR1 and CDR2: PRHDT, FYEKMQ (reference sequence). The CDR3 is made up of 13 amino acids.

The chain links TRBV7-3 to TRBJ2-2, with TRBD1 matching 7 bases. V was clipped by 3 bases and J by 10 bases; unmatched bases: 5. CDR1 SGHTA and CDR2 FQGTGA come from the germline V gene. The CDR3 length is 13 residues. DNA for the CDR3: TGTGCCAGCAGCTTCACGACAGGGTTGGAGCTGTTTTTT. Translated: CASSFTTGLELFF.

The gene calls are TRBV21-1 and TRBJ2-1; the D call of TRBD2 is as the table states it, not checked on the DNA. TRBV21-1 is classified as a pseudogene. This CDR3 comprises 14 residues. The CDR3 DNA sequence: TGTGCCAGCAGCAAAGTATGGCCTAGTCCTAAACAGTTCTTC. It specifies CASSKVWPSPKQFF.

CDR3 DNA sequence: TGTGCCAGTAATGAGTCTCCTTTCTTCTCCTATGGCTACACCTTC. Its translation: CASNESPFFSYGYTF. The chain employs TRBV19 and TRBJ1-2; the D is unclear. V was cut by 7 bases and J by 4 bases, with 19 bases left in between. The CDR3 extends over 15 amino acids. Looked up from germline, CDR1 is LNHDA and CDR2 is SQIVND (reference sequence).

The genes are TRBV7-9 and TRBJ2-1; 9 bases match TRBD2. The ends lost 5 bases at V and 4 bases at J; junction bases unmatched: 6. The length of the CDR3 is 15 residues. The germline V gene encodes CDR1 SEHNR and CDR2 FQNEAQ (reference sequence). This CDR3 reads CASSPRTSEYNEQFF. The CDR3, as DNA: TGTGCCAGCAGCCCCAGGACTAGCGAGTACAATGAGCAGTTCTTC.

Of note for this clone: This CDR3 is also generated by other DNA sequences in the sample. This chain uses TRBV9 with TRBJ2-3; D is uncertain. This CDR3 has 14 amino acids. Trimming took off 0 bases at V and 0 bases at J, with 5 bases between the two ends. Germline CDR1 is SGDLS and CDR2 is YYNGEE. The CDR3 region has the DNA TGTGCCAGCAGCGTAGACGGGAGCACAGATACGCAGTATTTT. This encodes CASSVDGSTDTQYF.

V is TRBV28 and J is TRBJ1-4; 8 bases are shared with TRBD1. The junction had 7 bases not matched to a gene; V was cut back by 6 bases and J by 7 bases. The CDR3 covers 14 residues. Germline V lookup: CDR1 MDHEN, CDR2 SYDVKM. This CDR3 is CASSPTGTGEKLFF. The CDR3 nucleotides read TGTGCCAGCAGCCCTACGGGGACAGGTGAAAAACTGTTTTTT. The full variable domain, in which reference TRBV28 and TRBJ1-4 provide the parts outside the CDR3, is DVKVTQSSRYLVKRTGEKVFLECVQDMDHENMFWYRQDPGLGLRLIYFSYDVKMKEKGDIPEGYSVSREKKERFSLILESASTNQTSMYLCASSPTGTGEKLFFGSGTQLSVL.